What follows are 27 T cell receptor beta chains derived from one specimen sequenced in a study of cytomegalovirus exposure and HLA in healthy donors. The PCR contained 60 Vbeta and 13 Jbeta primers. The protocol was immunoSEQ multiplex PCR, while the TCRdb copy is restricted to in-frame clones and leaves out a portion. The repertoire holds 150,000 to 200,000 clones, with roughly 70% as singletons. The sequenced sample consisted of PBMCs. These receptors were taken from a woman in her forties or fifties in good health and CMV-seropositive.

This chain connects TRBV2 to TRBJ1-5; tentatively, D is TRBD1 (6 bases). Germline lookup yields CDR1 SNHLY and CDR2 FYNNEI. Trimming left V 4 bases short and J 0 bases short, with 10 bases between. The CDR3 is 15 residues long. CDR3 bases: TGTGCCAGCAGTGTAGGACAGTATAGCAATCAGCCCCAGCATTTT. It is translated as CASSVGQYSNQPQHF. Based on the CDR3 plus reference TRBV2 and TRBJ1-5, the full variable domain is EPEVTQTPSHQVTQMGQEVILRCVPISNHLYFYWYRQILGQKVEFLVSFYNNEISEKSEIFDDQFSVERPDGSNFTLKIRSTKLEDSAMYFCASSVGQYSNQPQHFGDGTRLSIL.

The rearrangement uses TRBV11-2 and TRBJ2-3; tentatively, D is TRBD2 (6 bases). With 3 bases removed from V and 4 bases from J, the gap between germline ends came to 14 bases. CDR3 length: 15 residues. The germline V gene has CDR1 SGHAT and CDR2 FQNNGV. The CDR3 is CASSFLQGGPDTQYF. As DNA, the CDR3 is TGTGCCAGCAGCTTTTTGCAGGGAGGCCCAGATACGCAGTATTTT.

The V gene is TRBV15, the J gene TRBJ1-1; the match to TRBD1 covers 7 bases. CDR1 is LNHNV and CDR2 is YYDKDF in the germline V gene (reference sequence). V shed 3 bases, J shed 7 bases, and the junction held 11 bases outside the gene matches. CDR3 length: 15 residues. The CDR3 bases are TGTGCCACCAGCAGGGATAAAGGGACAGCCGATGAAGCTTTCTTT. Translating it yields CATSRDKGTADEAFF.

V and J are TRBV5-1 and TRBJ2-5; 7 bases line up with TRBD2. CDR1 is SGHRS, CDR2 YFSETQ, per germline. CDR3 length: 17 residues. J was trimmed by 0 bases and V by 6 bases; bases with no gene match: 14. CDR3 sequence (DNA): TGCGCCAGCATTGATGGGAGGGCTTGGCCAAACCAAGAGACCCAGTACTTC. The encoded protein is CASIDGRAWPNQETQYF.

The chain employs TRBV27 and TRBJ1-5; tentatively, D is TRBD1 (5 bases). The CDR3 runs 17 residues. CDR1 is MNHEY, CDR2 SMNVEV, per germline (reference sequence). V was pared by 0 bases and J by 0 bases, with 12 bases between. The CDR3 spells CASSLSGRGYSNQPQHF. CDR3 DNA sequence: TGTGCCAGCAGTTTATCTGGCCGGGGGTATAGCAATCAGCCCCAGCATTTT.

The V call is TRBV9, the J call TRBJ1-6; 7 bases fit TRBD1. Germline V gene data show CDR1 as SGDLS and CDR2 as YYNGEE. V lost 4 bases, J lost 5 bases, and 6 bases stayed unmatched. The CDR3 spans 15 residues. CDR3 sequence (DNA): TGTGCCAGCAGCCCCCGGGACAGCAATAATTCACCCCTCCACTTT. This gives the protein CASSPRDSNNSPLHF.

There are a few counts of this clone. The chain carries TRBV18 and TRBJ1-2; the D gene is possibly TRBD1 (5 bases). V was cut by 2 bases and J by 7 bases, with 17 bases left in between. This CDR3 is 15 amino acids long. Germline CDR1 KGHSH, CDR2 LQKENI. The CDR3 loop is CASSPSGRSGGGYTF. The DNA of the CDR3 is TGTGCCAGCTCACCATCGGGCCGGTCCGGGGGTGGCTACACCTTC.

V usage is TRBV5-4 and J usage is TRBJ1-5; 11 bases line up with TRBD1. Germline CDR1 SGHNT, CDR2 YYREEE (reference sequence). This CDR3 spans 14 amino acids. V lost 3 bases to trimming and J lost 5 bases; unmatched junction nucleotides: 1. The CDR3 protein is CASSSGQGDQPQHF. Written as DNA, the CDR3 is TGTGCCAGCAGCTCGGGACAGGGGGATCAGCCCCAGCATTTT.

The CDR3 nucleotides read TGTGCCAGCAGCTTAGGGCCTCAGGGGGGAGAGCAGTACTTC. It yields the protein CASSLGPQGGEQYF. The V call is TRBV7-3, the J call TRBJ2-7; possible D gene TRBD1, 7 bases. Germline V CDR1 and CDR2: SGHTA, FQGTGA. With 2 bases removed from V and 7 bases from J, the gap between germline ends came to 15 bases. There are 14 residues in the CDR3. Filled out from reference TRBV7-3 and TRBJ2-7, the complete variable domain reads GAGVSQTPSNKVTEKGKYVELRCDPISGHTALYWYRQSLGQGPEFLIYFQGTGAADDSGLPNDRFFAVRPEGSVSTLKIQRTERGDSAVYLCASSLGPQGGEQYFGPGTRLTVT.

The J gene is TRBJ1-3, the V gene TRBV27, with D maybe TRBD1 (5 bases). V lost 1 base and J 2 bases, leaving 9 bases between the germline ends. Germline V gene data show CDR1 as MNHEY and CDR2 as SMNVEV (reference sequence). The CDR3 has 15 amino acids. As DNA, the CDR3 is TGTGCCAGCAGTTTATGGGGAGGGGCTGGAAACACCATATATTTT. Protein product: CASSLWGGAGNTIYF.

In nucleotides, the CDR3 is TGTGCCAGCAGCTTAGTGGGGGGGCTTCAAGAGACCCAGTACTTC. Amino acid sequence: CASSLVGGLQETQYF. The chain couples TRBV7-2 to TRBJ2-5, with D perhaps matching TRBD2 (7 bases). The germline gives CDR1 SGHTA, CDR2 FQGNSA. V was cut by 1 base and J by 2 bases, with 11 bases left in between. The CDR3 consists of 15 residues.

This chain joins TRBV27 and TRBJ1-2; no reliable D call. Trimming pared 5 bases from V and 8 bases from J, leaving 15 bases between. The germline V gene encodes CDR1 MNHEY and CDR2 SMNVEV (reference sequence). The CDR3 covers 13 residues. For the CDR3, the DNA is TGTGCCAGCAGTATTACACCTACTATGGGCTACACCTTC. Its translation: CASSITPTMGYTF.

J is TRBJ1-5 and V is TRBV21-1. TRBV21-1 counts as a pseudogene. The CDR3 runs to 16 residues. The CDR3 nucleotides are TGTGCCAGCAGCCCGGGAGTCGTATGGGAGGACCAGCCCCAGCATTTT. Amino acid sequence: CASSPGVVWEDQPQHF.

This clone has just a few counts. The chain is built from TRBV30 and TRBJ2-1; 13 bases are a match to TRBD2. The CDR3 loop spans 15 amino acids. CDR1 and CDR2 from the germline V gene are GTSNPN and SVGIG (reference sequence). J was trimmed by 6 bases and V by 4 bases; bases with no gene match: 6. The CDR3 sequence: CAWTKTSGGVNEQFF. CDR3 DNA sequence: TGTGCCTGGACCAAAACTAGCGGGGGGGTCAATGAGCAGTTCTTC.

The sample holds one count of this clone. One junction end does not reproduce the germline sequence, and a read error may be involved. This chain connects TRBV5-1 to TRBJ2-2; 9 bases are a match to TRBD1. The CDR3 consists of 15 residues. From germline, CDR1 is SGHRS and CDR2 YFSETQ. DNA for the CDR3: TGCGCCAGCAGACCGGACAGGGGAGGAACCGGGGAGCTGTCTTTT. Translating gives CASRPDRGGTGELSF.

The gene calls are TRBV6-1 and TRBJ2-7; a possible D gene is TRBD2 (6 bases). Trimming cost V 2 bases and J 4 bases, with 15 bases left between them. The CDR3 runs to 15 residues. Looked up from germline, CDR1 is MNHNS and CDR2 is SASEGT. CDR3 region: CASSEWVEGSYEQYF. The CDR3 DNA reads TGTGCCAGCAGTGAATGGGTGGAGGGTTCGTACGAGCAGTACTTC.

This clone was seen only once. V gene TRBV5-1 combines with J gene TRBJ1-1; no reliable D call. Germline CDR1 reads SGHRS; CDR2 reads YFSETQ. The germline V and J ends were trimmed by 0 bases and 8 bases, with 17 bases remaining between them. The CDR3 loop spans 15 amino acids. CDR3 sequence reads: CASSLAGVPSEEAFF. The CDR3 nucleotides are TGCGCCAGCAGCTTGGCCGGGGTACCTAGTGAAGAAGCTTTCTTT. The variable domain in full, completed from reference TRBV5-1 and TRBJ1-1, reads KAGVTQTPRYLIKTRGQQVTLSCSPISGHRSVSWYQQTPGQGLQFLFEYFSETQRNKGNFPGRFSGRQFSNSRSEMNVSTLELGDSALYLCASSLAGVPSEEAFFGQGTRLTVV.

The chain has TRBV6-5 and TRBJ1-1; D is perhaps TRBD1 (6 bases). The CDR3 has 11 amino acids. V gave up 6 bases and J gave up 8 bases, with 10 bases separating them. Germline V gives CDR1 MNHEY, CDR2 SVGAGI. The CDR3 spells CASSPGTEAFF. The CDR3 nucleotides read TGTGCCAGCAGCCCCGGGACAGAAGCTTTCTTT.

Only a few counts were recorded for this clone. The J gene is TRBJ1-1, the V gene TRBV4-1; TRBD1 might be the D (6 bases). Trimming pared 0 bases from V and 6 bases from J, leaving 14 bases between. Germline-derived CDR1 and CDR2 are MGHRA and YSYEKL. CDR3 size: 15 residues. In nucleotides, the CDR3 is TGCGCCAGCAGCCAAGATCAGGGGCGCTGGGCTGAAGCTTTCTTT. This translates into CASSQDQGRWAEAFF.

This rearrangement joins TRBV6-1 to TRBJ2-3, with 14 bases identical to TRBD2. V was pared by 3 bases and J by 3 bases, with 2 bases of the junction left unmatched. Looked up from germline, CDR1 is MNHNS and CDR2 is SASEGT. The CDR3 is 16 residues long. In DNA, the CDR3 is TGTGCCAGCAGTGAGGGACTAGCGGGGGTGACAGATACGCAGTATTTT. Translating it yields CASSEGLAGVTDTQYF.

This clone was detected a few times. One junction end disagrees with the germline gene, perhaps due to a read error. V usage is TRBV18 and J usage is TRBJ1-5; D gene ambiguous. Germline CDR1 KGHSH, CDR2 LQKENI. This CDR3 contains 14 residues. The CDR3 here is CASSRGSQEQPQHF. The CDR3 coding sequence is TGTGCCAGCTCCCGTGGGAGTCAGGAACAGCCTCAGCATTTT. The full variable domain, in which reference TRBV18 and TRBJ1-5 provide the parts outside the CDR3, is NAGVMQNPRHLVRRRGQEARLRCSPMKGHSHVYWYRQLPEEGLKFMVYLQKENIIDESGMPKERFSAEFPKEGPSILRIQQVVRGDSAAYFCASSRGSQEQPQHFGDGTRLSIL.

This clone was counted between two and nine times. The chain couples TRBV11-2 to TRBJ1-1; 8 nucleotides agree with TRBD1. Germline-derived CDR1 and CDR2 are SGHAT and FQNNGV. The J segment lost 4 bases and the V segment lost 5 bases, leaving 3 bases of the junction unmatched. CDR3 size: 13 residues. The CDR3 spells CASSEQGGTEAFF. CDR3 bases: TGTGCCAGCAGCGAACAGGGGGGCACTGAAGCTTTCTTT.

This chain links TRBV7-3 with TRBJ1-1; D gene uncertain. Trimming took 5 bases from V and 0 from J, leaving 7 bases between them. The CDR3 has 13 amino acids. Germline V CDR1 and CDR2: SGHTA, FQGTGA. The CDR3 DNA is TGTGCCAGCAGCCCGGGGATGAACACTGAAGCTTTCTTT. It yields the protein CASSPGMNTEAFF. Full variable domain (rest looked up from reference TRBV7-3 and TRBJ1-1): GAGVSQTPSNKVTEKGKYVELRCDPISGHTALYWYRQSLGQGPEFLIYFQGTGAADDSGLPNDRFFAVRPEGSVSTLKIQRTERGDSAVYLCASSPGMNTEAFFGQGTRLTVV.

This chain links TRBV6-5 with TRBJ1-4, with D tentatively TRBD1 (6 bases). Germline lookup yields CDR1 MNHEY and CDR2 SVGAGI. The CDR3 runs 14 residues. The V end was cut by 2 bases, the J end by 4 bases, with 8 bases between. CDR3 bases: TGTGCCAGCAGTTACGGACAGTTTAATGAAAAACTGTTTTTT. Its protein is CASSYGQFNEKLFF.

This clone has just a few counts. This chain joins TRBV9 and TRBJ2-1, with 10 positions matching TRBD2. The CDR3 consists of 15 residues. The junction had 4 bases not matched to a gene; V was cut back by 0 bases and J by 7 bases. Germline V lookup: CDR1 SGDLS, CDR2 YYNGEE. In nucleotides, the CDR3 is TGTGCCAGCAGCGTAGAAACTAGCGGGGTTAATGAGCAGTTCTTC. Translation: CASSVETSGVNEQFF.

The V and J genes are TRBV19 and TRBJ1-5; 10 bases line up with TRBD1. The length of the CDR3 is 15 residues. Germline assignment: CDR1 LNHDA and CDR2 SQIVND (reference sequence). Germline trimming cut 5 bases from V and 3 bases from J; bases unmatched to any gene: 4. CDR3 region: CASSLGQGYNQPQHF. Written as DNA, the CDR3 is TGTGCCAGTAGTCTGGGACAGGGGTACAATCAGCCCCAGCATTTT.

The CDR3 coding sequence is TGTGCCAGCAGCTTAGATCCAGGGGGTAACTATGGCTACACCTTC. As protein: CASSLDPGGNYGYTF. The chain employs TRBV7-8 and TRBJ1-2, with 7 bases lining up with TRBD1. From germline, CDR1 is SGHVS and CDR2 FQNEAQ. J gave up 1 base and V 1 base, and 3 bases lay outside the gene matches. This CDR3 is 15 amino acids long. Filled out from reference TRBV7-8 and TRBJ1-2, the complete variable domain reads GAGVSQSPRYKVAKRGQDVALRCDPISGHVSLFWYQQALGQGPEFLTYFQNEAQLDKSGLPSDRFFAERPEGSVSTLKIQRTQQEDSAVYLCASSLDPGGNYGYTFGSGTRLTVV.